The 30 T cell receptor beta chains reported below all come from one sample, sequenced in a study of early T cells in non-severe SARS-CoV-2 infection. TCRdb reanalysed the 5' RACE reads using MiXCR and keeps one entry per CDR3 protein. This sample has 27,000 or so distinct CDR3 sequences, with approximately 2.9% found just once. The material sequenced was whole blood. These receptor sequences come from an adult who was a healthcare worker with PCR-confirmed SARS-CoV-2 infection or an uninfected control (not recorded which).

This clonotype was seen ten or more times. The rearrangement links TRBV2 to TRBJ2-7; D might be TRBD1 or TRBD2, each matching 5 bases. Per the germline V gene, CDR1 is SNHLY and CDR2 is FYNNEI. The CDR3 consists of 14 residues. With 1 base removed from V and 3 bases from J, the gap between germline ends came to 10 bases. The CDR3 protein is CASSEGGAGYEQYV. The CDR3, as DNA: TGTGCCAGCAGTGAAGGAGGGGCAGGCTACGAGCAGTACGTC.

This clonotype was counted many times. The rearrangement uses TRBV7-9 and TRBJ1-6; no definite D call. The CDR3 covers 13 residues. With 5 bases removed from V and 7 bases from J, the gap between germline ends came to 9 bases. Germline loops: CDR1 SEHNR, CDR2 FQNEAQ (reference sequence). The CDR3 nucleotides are TGTGCCAGCAGCCCTAGACTAAATTCACCCCTCCACTTT. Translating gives CASSPRLNSPLHF.

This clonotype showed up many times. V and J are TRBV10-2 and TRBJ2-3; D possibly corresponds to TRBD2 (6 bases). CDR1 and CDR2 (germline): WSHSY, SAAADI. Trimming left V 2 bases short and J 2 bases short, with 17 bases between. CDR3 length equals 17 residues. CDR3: CASSETPRGLTTDTQYF. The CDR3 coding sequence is TGCGCCAGCAGTGAGACCCCCCGGGGACTGACCACAGATACGCAGTATTTT.

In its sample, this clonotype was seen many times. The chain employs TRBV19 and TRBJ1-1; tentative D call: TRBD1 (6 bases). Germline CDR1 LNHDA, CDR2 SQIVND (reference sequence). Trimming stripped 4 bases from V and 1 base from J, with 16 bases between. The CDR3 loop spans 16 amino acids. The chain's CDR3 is CASSKMTGIGNTEAFF. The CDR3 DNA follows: TGTGCCAGTAGTAAAATGACAGGTATAGGGAACACTGAAGCTTTCTTT.

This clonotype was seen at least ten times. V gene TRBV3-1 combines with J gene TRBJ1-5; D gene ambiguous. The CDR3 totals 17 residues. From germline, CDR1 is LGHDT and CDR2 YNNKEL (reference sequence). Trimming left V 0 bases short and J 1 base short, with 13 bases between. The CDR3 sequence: CASSQEVVSMSNQPQHF. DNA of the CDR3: TGTGCCAGCAGCCAAGAAGTAGTCAGTATGAGCAATCAGCCCCAGCATTTT.

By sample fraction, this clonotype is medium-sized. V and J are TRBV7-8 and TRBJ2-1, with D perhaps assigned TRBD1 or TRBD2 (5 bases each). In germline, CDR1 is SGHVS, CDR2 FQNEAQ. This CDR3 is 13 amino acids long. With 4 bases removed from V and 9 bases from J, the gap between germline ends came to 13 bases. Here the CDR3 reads CASSSPRGIEQFF. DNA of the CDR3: TGTGCCAGCAGCTCCCCGAGGGGTATTGAGCAGTTCTTC.

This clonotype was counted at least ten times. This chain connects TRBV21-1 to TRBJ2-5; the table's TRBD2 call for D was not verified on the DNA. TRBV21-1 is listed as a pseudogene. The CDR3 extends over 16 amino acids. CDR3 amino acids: CASSPWVAGRQETQYF. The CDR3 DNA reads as TGTGCCAGCAGCCCCTGGGTAGCGGGCCGCCAAGAGACCCAGTACTTC.

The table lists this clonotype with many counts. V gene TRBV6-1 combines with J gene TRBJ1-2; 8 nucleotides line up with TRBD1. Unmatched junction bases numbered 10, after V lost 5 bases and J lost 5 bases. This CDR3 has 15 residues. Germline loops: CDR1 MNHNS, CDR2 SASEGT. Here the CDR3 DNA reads TGTGCCAGCAGTCACGGTGGGACAGGACCTTATGGCTACACCTTC. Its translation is CASSHGGTGPYGYTF.

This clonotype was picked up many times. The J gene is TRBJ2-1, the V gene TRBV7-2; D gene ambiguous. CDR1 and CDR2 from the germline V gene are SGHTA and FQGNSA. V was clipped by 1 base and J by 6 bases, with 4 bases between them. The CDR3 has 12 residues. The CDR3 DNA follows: TGTGCCAGCAGCTTAGACGGCAATGAGCAGTTCTTC. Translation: CASSLDGNEQFF.

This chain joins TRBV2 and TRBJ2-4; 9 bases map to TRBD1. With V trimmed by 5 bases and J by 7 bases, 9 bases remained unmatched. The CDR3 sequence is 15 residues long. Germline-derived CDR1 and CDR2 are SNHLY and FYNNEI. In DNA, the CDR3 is TGTGCCAGCAGTAATAAGGACAGGGGAGGGAACATTCAGTACTTC. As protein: CASSNKDRGGNIQYF.

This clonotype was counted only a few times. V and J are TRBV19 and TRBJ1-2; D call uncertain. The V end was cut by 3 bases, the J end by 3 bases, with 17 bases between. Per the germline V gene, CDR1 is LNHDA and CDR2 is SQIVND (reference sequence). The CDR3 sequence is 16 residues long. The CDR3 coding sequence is TGTGCCAGTAGTATCGTGGCCGGGCAATCTTACTATGGCTACACCTTC. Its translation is CASSIVAGQSYYGYTF.

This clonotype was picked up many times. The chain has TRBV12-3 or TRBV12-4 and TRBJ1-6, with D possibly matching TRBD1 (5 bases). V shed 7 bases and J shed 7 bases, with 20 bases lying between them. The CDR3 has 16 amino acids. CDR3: CASTFKSGRRNSPLHF. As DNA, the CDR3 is TGTGCCAGCACCTTTAAATCGGGACGGCGAAATTCACCCCTCCACTTT.

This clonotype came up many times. The CDR3 DNA sequence: TGTGCCAGCAGCTCATTTAGTACCGGGACTAGCAACTCTGGTGAGCAGTTCTTC. This translates into CASSSFSTGTSNSGEQFF. V usage is TRBV5-5 and J usage is TRBJ2-1, with 9 nucleotides matching TRBD2. V was clipped by 3 bases and J by 9 bases; unmatched bases: 19. Per germline, CDR1 SGHKS and CDR2 YYEKEE (reference sequence). The CDR3 has 18 residues.

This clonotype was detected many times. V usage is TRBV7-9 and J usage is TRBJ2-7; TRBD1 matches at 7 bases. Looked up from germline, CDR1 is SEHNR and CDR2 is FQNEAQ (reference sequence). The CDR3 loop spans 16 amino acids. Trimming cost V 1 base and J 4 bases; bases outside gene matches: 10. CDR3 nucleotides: TGTGCCAGCAGCTTAGTAAGGACAGGTGAGGGGTACGAGCAGTACGTC. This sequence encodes CASSLVRTGEGYEQYV.

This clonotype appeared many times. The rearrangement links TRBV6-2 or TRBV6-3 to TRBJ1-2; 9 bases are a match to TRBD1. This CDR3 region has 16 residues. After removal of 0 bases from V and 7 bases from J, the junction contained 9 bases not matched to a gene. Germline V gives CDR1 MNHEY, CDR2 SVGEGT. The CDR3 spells CASSYSFRTGESGYTF. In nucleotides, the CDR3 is TGTGCCAGCAGTTACTCGTTTCGGACAGGGGAGTCTGGCTACACCTTC.

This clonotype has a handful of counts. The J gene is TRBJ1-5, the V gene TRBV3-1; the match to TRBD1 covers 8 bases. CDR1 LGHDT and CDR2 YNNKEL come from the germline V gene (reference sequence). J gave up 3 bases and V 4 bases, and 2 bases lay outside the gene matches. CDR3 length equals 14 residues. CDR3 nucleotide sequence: TGTGCCAGCAGCCGACAGGGGTACAATCAGCCCCAGCATTTT. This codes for CASSRQGYNQPQHF. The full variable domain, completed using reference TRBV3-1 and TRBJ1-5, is DTAVSQTPKYLVTQMGNDKSIKCEQNLGHDTMYWYKQDSKKFLKIMFSYNNKELIINETVPNRFSPKSPDKAHLNLHINSLELGDSAVYFCASSRQGYNQPQHFGDGTRLSIL.

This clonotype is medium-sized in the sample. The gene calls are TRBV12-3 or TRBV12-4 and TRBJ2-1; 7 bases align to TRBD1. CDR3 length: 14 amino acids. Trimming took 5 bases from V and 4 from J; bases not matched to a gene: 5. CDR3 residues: CASSPETGYNEQFF. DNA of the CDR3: TGTGCCAGCAGTCCCGAGACAGGGTACAATGAGCAGTTCTTC.

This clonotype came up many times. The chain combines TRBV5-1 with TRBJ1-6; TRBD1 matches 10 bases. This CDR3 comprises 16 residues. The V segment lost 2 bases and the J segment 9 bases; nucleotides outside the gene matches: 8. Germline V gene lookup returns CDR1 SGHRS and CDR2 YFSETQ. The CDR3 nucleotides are TGCGCCAGCAGCTTTACCGGGACAGGGGACGGTTCACCCCTCCACTTT. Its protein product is CASSFTGTGDGSPLHF.

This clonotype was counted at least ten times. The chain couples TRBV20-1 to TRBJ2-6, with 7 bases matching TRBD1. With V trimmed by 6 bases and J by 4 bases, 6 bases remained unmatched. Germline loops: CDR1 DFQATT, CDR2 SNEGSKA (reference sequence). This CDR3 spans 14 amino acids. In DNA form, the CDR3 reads TGCAGTGCGATAACAGGGGCCGGGGCCAACGTCCTGACTTTC. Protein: CSAITGAGANVLTF.

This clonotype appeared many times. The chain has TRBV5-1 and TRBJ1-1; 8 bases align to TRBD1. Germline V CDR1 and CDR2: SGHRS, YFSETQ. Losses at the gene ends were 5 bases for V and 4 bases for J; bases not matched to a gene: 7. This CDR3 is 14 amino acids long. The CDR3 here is CASRLNRGSTEAFF. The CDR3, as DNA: TGCGCCAGCAGGCTAAACAGGGGGAGCACTGAAGCTTTCTTT.

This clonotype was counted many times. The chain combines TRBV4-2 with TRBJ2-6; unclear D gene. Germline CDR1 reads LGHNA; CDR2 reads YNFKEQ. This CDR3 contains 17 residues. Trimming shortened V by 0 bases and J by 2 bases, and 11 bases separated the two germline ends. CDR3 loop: CASSQDFGDAGANVLTF. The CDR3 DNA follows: TGTGCCAGCAGCCAAGACTTTGGGGATGCTGGGGCCAACGTCCTGACTTTC.

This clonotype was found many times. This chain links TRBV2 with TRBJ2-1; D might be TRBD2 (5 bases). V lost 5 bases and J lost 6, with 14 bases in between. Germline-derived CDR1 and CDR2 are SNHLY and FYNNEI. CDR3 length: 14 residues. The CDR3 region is CASSLGVSGNEQFF. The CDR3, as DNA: TGTGCCAGCAGTCTCGGGGTGTCGGGCAATGAGCAGTTCTTC.

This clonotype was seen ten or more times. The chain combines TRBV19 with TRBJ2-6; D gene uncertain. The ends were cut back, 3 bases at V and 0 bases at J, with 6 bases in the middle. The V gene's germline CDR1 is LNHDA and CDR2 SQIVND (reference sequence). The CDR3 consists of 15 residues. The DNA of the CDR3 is TGTGCCAGTAGTATTACGCACTCTGGGGCCAACGTCCTGACTTTC. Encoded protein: CASSITHSGANVLTF.

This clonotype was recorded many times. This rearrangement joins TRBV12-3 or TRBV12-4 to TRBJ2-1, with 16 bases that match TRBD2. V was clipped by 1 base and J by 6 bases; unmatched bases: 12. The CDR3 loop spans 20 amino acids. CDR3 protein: CASSLDPGLAGGPGSNEQFF. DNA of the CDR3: TGTGCCAGCAGTTTAGATCCGGGACTAGCGGGGGGGCCGGGTAGCAATGAGCAGTTCTTC.

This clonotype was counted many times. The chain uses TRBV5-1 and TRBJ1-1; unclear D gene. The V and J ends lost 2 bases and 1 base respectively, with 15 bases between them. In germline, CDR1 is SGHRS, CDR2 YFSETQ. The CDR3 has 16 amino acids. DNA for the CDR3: TGCGCCAGCAGCTTAGGAGTCAACGTTCGGAACACTGAAGCTTTCTTT. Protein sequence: CASSLGVNVRNTEAFF. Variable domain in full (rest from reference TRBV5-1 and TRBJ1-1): KAGVTQTPRYLIKTRGQQVTLSCSPISGHRSVSWYQQTPGQGLQFLFEYFSETQRNKGNFPGRFSGRQFSNSRSEMNVSTLELGDSALYLCASSLGVNVRNTEAFFGQGTRLTVV.

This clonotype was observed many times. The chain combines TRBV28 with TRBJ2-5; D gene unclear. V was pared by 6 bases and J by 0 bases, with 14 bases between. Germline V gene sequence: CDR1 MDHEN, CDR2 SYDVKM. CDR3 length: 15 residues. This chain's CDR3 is CASRRGRVYQETQYF. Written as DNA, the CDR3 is TGTGCCAGCAGACGCGGCAGAGTATACCAAGAGACCCAGTACTTC.

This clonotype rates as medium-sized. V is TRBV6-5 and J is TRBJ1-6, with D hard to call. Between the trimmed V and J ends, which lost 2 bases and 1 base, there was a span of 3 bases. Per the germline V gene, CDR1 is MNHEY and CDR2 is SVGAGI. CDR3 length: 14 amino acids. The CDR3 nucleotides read TGTGCCAGCAGTTACACATCCTATAATTCACCCCTCCACTTT. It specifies CASSYTSYNSPLHF.

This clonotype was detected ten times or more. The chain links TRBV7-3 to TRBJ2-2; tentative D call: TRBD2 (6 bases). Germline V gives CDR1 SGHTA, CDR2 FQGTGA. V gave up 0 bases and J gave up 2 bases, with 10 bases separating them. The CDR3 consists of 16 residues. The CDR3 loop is CASSLTGGYNTGELFF. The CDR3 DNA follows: TGTGCCAGCAGCTTAACTGGGGGGTATAACACCGGGGAGCTGTTTTTT.

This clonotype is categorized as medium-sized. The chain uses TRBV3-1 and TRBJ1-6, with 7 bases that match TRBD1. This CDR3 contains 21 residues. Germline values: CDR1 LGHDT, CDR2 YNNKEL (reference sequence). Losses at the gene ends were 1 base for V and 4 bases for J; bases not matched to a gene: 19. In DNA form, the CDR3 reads TGTGCCAGCAGCCAAGCGCCTGCTTCGGTTTTCAGGGGGGATTATAATTCACCCCTCCACTTT. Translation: CASSQAPASVFRGDYNSPLHF.

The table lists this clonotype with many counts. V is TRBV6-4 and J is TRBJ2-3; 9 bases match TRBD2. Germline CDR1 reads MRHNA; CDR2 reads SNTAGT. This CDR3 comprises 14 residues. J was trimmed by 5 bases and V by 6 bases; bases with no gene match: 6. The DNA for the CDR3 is TGTGCCAGCAGCGCGGGACTAGCTCTAGATACGCAGTATTTT. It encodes CASSAGLALDTQYF.